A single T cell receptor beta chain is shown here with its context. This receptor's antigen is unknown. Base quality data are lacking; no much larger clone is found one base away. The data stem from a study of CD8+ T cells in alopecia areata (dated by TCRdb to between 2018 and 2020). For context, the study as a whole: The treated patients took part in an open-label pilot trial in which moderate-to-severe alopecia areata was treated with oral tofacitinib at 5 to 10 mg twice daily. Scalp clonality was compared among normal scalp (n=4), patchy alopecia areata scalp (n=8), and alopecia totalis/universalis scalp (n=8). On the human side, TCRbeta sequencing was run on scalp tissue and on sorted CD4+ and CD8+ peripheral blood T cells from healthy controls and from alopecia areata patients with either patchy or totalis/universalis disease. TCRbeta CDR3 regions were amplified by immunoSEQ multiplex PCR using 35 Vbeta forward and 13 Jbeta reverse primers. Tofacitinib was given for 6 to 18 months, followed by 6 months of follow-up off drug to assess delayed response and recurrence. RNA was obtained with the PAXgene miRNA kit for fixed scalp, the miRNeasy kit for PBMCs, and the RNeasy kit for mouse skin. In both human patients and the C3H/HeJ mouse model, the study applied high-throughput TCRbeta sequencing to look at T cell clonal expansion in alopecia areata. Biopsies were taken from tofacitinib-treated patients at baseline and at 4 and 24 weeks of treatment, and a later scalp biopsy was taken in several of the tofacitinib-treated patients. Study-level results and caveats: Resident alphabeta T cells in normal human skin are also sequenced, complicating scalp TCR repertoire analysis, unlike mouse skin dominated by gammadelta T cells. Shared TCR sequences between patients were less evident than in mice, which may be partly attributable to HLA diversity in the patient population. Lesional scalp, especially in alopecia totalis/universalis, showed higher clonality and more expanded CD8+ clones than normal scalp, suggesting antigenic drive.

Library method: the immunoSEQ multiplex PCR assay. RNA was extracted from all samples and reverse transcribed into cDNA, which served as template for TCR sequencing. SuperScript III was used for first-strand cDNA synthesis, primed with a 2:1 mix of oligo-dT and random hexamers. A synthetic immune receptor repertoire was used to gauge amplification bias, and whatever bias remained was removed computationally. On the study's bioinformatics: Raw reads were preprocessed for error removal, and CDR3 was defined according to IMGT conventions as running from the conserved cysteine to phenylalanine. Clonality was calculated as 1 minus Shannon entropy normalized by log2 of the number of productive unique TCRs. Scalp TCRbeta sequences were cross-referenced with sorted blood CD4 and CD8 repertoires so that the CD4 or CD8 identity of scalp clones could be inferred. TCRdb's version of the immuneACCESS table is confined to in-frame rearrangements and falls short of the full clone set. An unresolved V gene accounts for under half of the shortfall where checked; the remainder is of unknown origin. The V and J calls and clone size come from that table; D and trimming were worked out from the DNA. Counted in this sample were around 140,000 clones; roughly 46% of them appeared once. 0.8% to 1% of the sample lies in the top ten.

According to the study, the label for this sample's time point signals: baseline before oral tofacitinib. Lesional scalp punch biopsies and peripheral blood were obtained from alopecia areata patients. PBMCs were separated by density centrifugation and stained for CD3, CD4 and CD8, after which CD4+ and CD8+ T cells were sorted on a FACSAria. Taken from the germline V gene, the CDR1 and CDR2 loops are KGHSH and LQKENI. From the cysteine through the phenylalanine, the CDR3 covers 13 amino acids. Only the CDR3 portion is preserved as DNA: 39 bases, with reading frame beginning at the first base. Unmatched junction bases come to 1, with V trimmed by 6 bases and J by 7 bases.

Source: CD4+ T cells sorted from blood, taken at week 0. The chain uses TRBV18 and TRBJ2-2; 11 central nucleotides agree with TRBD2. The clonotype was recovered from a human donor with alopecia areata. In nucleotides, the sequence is TGTGCCAGCTCGGGACTAGCGGACGGGGAGCTGTTTTTT. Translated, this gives CASSGLADGELFF.